The present TCR beta chain was sequenced within a study of blood T cells in healthy people across ages. Combining a sample-barcoded 5' primer with a J-beta primer mix, a second PCR ran for roughly 6 to 12 cycles. TCRdb processed the 5' RACE reads anew with MiXCR; each CDR3 protein has one entry. The sample holds about 800,000 distinct CDR3 sequences, roughly 25% seen once. There are a few counts of this clonotype. These data also formed part of another study, on T cells of mothers and their children.

This receptor was obtained from a boy aged 5-17 years in good health. The specimen sequenced was blood.

In nucleotides, the CDR3 is TGTGCCAGCAGTTTATCAGATCAGTACGAGCAGTACTTC. Protein sequence: CASSLSDQYEQYF. The chain recombines TRBV27 with TRBJ2-7; D is ambiguous. Germline loops: CDR1 MNHEY, CDR2 SMNVEV (reference sequence). V shed 0 bases and J shed 4 bases, with 7 bases lying between them. CDR3 length equals 13 residues.